This T cell receptor (beta chain) was obtained from a study of blood T cells in healthy people across ages. The use of a sample-barcoded 5' primer and a J-beta primer mix characterized a second PCR of roughly 7 to 11 cycles. MiXCR, applied by TCRdb to the 5' RACE reads, yields one record per CDR3 protein. Of 1.8 million or so distinct CDR3 sequences listed, 35% to 50% are singletons. This clonotype appeared a few times. Germline trimming cut 6 bases from V and 1 base from J; bases unmatched to any gene: 8. This CDR3 has 16 residues. Sequencing was carried out using blood. This sequence originates from a human donor in good health. This chain links TRBV12-3 or TRBV12-4 with TRBJ1-1, with 10 bases aligning to TRBD1. CDR3 nucleotide sequence: TGTGCCAGCAGATCTGACTGGGACAGGGGGAACACTGAAGCTTTCTTT. Protein: CASRSDWDRGNTEAFF.